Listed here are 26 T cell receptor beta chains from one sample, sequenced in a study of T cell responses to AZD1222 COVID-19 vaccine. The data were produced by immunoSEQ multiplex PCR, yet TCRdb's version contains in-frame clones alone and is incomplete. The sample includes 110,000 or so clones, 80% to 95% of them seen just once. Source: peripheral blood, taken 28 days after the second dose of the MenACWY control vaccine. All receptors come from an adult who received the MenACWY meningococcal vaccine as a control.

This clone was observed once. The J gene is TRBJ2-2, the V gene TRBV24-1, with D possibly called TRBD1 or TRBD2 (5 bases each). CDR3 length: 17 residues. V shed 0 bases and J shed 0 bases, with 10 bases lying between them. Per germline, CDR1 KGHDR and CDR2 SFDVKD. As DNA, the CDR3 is TGTGCCACCAGTGATTTGCGGGGCGGAGCGAACACCGGGGAGCTGTTTTTT. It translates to CATSDLRGGANTGELFF.

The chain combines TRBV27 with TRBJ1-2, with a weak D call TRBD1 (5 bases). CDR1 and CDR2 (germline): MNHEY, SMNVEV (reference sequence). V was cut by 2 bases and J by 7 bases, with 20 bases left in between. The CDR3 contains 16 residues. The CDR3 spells CASSLGWAQGATGYTF. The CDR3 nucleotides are TGTGCCAGCAGTTTAGGCTGGGCGCAGGGTGCTACTGGCTACACCTTC.

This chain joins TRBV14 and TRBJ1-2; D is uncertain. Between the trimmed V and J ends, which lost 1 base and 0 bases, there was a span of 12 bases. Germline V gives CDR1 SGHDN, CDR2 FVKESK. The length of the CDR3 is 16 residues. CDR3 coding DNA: TGTGCCAGCAGCCAAGGATGGTTACGACCTAACTATGGCTACACCTTC. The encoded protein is CASSQGWLRPNYGYTF.

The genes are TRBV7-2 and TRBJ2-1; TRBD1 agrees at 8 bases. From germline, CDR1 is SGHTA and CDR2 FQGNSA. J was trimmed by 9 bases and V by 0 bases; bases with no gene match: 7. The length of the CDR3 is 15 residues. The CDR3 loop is CASSLAGQGRVEQFF. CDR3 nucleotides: TGTGCCAGCAGCTTAGCCGGACAGGGAAGAGTTGAGCAGTTCTTC. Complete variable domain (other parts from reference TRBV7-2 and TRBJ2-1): GAGVSQSPSNKVTEKGKDVELRCDPISGHTALYWYRQSLGQGLEFLIYFQGNSAPDKSGLPSDRFSAERTGGSVSTLTIQRTQQEDSAVYLCASSLAGQGRVEQFFGPGTRLTVL.

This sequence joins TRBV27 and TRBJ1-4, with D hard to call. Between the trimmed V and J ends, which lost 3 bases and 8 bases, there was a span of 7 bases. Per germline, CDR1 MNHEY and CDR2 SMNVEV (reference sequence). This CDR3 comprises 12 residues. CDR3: CASSFRGEKLFF. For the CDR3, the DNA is TGTGCCAGCAGTTTCCGTGGGGAAAAACTGTTTTTT.

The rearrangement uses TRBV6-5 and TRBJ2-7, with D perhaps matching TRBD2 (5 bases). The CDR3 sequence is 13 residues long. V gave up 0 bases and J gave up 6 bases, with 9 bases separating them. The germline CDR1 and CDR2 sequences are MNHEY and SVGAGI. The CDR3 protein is CASSYSRAGEQYF. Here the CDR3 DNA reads TGTGCCAGCAGTTACTCGAGGGCCGGCGAGCAGTACTTC.

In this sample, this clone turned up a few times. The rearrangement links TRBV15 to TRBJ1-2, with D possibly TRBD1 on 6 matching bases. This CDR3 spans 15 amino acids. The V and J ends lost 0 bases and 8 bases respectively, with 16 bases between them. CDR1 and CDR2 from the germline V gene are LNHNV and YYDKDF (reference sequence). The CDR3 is CATSRDPPGARGYTF. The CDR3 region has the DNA TGTGCCACCAGCAGAGATCCCCCGGGGGCGCGAGGCTACACCTTC.

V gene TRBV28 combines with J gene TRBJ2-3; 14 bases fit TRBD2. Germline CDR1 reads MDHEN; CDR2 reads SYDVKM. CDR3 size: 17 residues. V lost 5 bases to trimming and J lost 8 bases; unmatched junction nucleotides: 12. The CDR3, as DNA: TGTGCCAGCAGTGGGGGGGGACTAGCGGGAGACGTGGGTACGCAGTATTTT. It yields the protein CASSGGGLAGDVGTQYF.

The CDR3 here is CASSLQAGGAGEQYV. CDR3 sequence (DNA): TGTGCCAGCAGCCTTCAGGCGGGGGGGGCTGGTGAGCAGTACGTC. This chain connects TRBV6-2 or TRBV6-3 to TRBJ2-7; 9 bases agree with TRBD2. The junction had 13 bases not matched to a gene; V was cut back by 6 bases and J by 7 bases. From germline, CDR1 is MNHEY and CDR2 SVGEGT. The CDR3 has 15 residues.

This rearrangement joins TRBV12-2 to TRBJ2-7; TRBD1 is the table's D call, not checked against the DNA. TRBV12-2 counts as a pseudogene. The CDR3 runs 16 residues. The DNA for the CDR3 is TGTGCAAGTCGCTTAGCCCGACAGAGGAGCTCCTACGAGCAGTACTTC. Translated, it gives CASRLARQRSSYEQYF.

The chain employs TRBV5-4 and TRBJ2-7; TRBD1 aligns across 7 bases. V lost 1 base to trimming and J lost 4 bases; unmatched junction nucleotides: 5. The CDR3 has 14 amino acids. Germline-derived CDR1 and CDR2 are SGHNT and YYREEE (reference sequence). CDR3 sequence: CASSLMGQSYEQYV. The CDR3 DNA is TGTGCCAGCAGCTTGATGGGACAGAGTTACGAGCAGTACGTC.

The CDR3 reads CASSYGDRAQFF. The DNA of the CDR3 is TGTGCCAGCAGTTACGGGGACAGGGCGCAGTTCTTC. The chain employs TRBV6-6 and TRBJ2-1; 9 bases map to TRBD1. This CDR3 region has 12 residues. Germline CDR1 and CDR2: MNHNY and SVGAGI (reference sequence). V gave up 2 bases and J gave up 12 bases; unmatched junction bases: 2.

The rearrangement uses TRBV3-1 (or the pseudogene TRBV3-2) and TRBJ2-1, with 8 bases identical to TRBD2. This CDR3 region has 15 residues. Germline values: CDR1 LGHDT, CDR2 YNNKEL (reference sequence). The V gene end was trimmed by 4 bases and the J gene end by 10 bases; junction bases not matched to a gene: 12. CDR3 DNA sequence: TGTGCCAGCAGCCGAACAGGGCGGGGGGCCCTCGAGCAGTTCTTC. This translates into CASSRTGRGALEQFF.

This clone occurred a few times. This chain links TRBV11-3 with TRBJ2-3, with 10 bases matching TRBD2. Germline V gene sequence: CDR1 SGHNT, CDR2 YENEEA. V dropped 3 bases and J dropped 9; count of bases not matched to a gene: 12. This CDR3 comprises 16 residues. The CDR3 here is CASSLGSGGTGGTQYF. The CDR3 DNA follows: TGTGCCAGCAGCTTGGGTAGCGGGGGGACTGGGGGCACGCAGTATTTT.

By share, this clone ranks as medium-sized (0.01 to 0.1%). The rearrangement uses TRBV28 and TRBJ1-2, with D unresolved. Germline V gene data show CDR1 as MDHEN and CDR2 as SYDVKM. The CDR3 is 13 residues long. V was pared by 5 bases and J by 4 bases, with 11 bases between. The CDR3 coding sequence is TGTGCCAGCAGTGGTCCTGGGTCCTATGGCTACACCTTC. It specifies CASSGPGSYGYTF.

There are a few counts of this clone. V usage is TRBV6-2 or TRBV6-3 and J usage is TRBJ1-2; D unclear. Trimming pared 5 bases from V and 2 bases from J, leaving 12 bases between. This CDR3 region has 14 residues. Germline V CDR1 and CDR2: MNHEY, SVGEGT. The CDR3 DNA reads TGTGCCAGCAGTGCGGACGGAAGGAACTATGGCTACACCTTC. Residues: CASSADGRNYGYTF.

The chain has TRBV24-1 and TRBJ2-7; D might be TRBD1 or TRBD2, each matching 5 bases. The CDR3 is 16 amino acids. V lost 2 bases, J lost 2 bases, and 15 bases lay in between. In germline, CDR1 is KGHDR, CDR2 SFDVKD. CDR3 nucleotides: TGTGCCACCAGTGATTCCCGGGACCGACTTCCCTACGAGCAGTACTTC. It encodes CATSDSRDRLPYEQYF.

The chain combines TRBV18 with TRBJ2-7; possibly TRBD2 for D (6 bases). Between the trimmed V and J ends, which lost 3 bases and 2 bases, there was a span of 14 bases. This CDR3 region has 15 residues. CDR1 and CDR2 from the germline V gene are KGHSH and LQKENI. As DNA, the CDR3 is TGTGCCAGCTCACCTACAGCGGGCCGACCCTACGAGCAGTACTTC. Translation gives CASSPTAGRPYEQYF.

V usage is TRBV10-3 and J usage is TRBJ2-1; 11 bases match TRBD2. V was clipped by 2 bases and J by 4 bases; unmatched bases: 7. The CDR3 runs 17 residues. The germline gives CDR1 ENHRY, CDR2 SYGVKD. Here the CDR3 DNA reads TGTGCCATCAGTGAGAGGGGTGGGACTAGCGGTTACAATGAGCAGTTCTTC. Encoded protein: CAISERGGTSGYNEQFF.

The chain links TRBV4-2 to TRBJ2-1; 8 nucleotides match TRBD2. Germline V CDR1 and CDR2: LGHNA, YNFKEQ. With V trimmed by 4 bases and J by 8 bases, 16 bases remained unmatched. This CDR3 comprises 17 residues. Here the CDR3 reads CASSPLGIIGGADEQFF. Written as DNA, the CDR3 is TGTGCCAGCAGCCCCCTAGGGATTATCGGGGGGGCGGATGAGCAGTTCTTC.

The CDR3 DNA follows: TGTGCCAGCTCACTAACTCCTAAAAAGACGTCAATCGGTGAAAAACTGTTTTTT. This gives the protein CASSLTPKKTSIGEKLFF. The chain combines TRBV18 with TRBJ1-4; D is uncertain. The CDR3 covers 18 residues. Looked up from germline, CDR1 is KGHSH and CDR2 is LQKENI. Trimming took 4 bases from V and 7 from J, leaving 25 bases between them.

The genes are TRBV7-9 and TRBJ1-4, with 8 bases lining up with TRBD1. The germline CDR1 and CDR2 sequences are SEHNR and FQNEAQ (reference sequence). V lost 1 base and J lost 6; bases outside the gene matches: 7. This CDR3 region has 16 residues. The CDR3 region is CASSLGEDRVDEKLFF. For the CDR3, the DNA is TGTGCCAGCAGCTTAGGCGAGGACAGGGTAGATGAAAAACTGTTTTTT. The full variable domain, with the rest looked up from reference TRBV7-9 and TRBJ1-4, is DTGVSQNPRHKITKRGQNVTFRCDPISEHNRLYWYRQTLGQGPEFLTYFQNEAQLEKSRLLSDRFSAERPKGSFSTLEIQRTEQGDSAMYLCASSLGEDRVDEKLFFGSGTQLSVL.

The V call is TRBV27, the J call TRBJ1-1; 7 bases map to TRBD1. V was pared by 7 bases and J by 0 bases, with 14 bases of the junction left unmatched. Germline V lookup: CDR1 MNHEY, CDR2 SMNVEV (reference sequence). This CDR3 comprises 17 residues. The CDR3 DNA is TGTGCCAGCACTCTCAGGGGGACAGCAGCCATGAACACTGAAGCTTTCTTT. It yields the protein CASTLRGTAAMNTEAFF.

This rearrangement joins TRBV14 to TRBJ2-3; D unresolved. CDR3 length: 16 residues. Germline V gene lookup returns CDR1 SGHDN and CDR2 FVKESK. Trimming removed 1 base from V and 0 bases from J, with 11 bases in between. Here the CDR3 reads CASSQGIAPSTDTQYF. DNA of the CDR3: TGTGCCAGCAGCCAAGGGATAGCACCTAGCACAGATACGCAGTATTTT. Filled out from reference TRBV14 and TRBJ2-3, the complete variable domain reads EAGVTQFPSHSVIEKGQTVTLRCDPISGHDNLYWYRRVMGKEIKFLLHFVKESKQDESGMPNNRFLAERTGGTYSTLKVQPAELEDSGVYFCASSQGIAPSTDTQYFGPGTRLTVL.

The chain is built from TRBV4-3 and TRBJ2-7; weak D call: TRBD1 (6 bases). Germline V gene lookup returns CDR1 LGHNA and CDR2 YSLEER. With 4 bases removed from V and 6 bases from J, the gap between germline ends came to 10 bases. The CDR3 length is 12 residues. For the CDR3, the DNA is TGCGCCAGCAGCCGTTGGGGGCGCGAGCAGTACGTC. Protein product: CASSRWGREQYV.

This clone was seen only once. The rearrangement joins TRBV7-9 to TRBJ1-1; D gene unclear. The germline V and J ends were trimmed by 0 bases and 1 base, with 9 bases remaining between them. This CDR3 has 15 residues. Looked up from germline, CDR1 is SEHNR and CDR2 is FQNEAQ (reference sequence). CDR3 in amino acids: CASSLARTGNTEAFF. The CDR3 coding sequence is TGTGCCAGCAGCTTAGCTCGGACGGGGAACACTGAAGCTTTCTTT.